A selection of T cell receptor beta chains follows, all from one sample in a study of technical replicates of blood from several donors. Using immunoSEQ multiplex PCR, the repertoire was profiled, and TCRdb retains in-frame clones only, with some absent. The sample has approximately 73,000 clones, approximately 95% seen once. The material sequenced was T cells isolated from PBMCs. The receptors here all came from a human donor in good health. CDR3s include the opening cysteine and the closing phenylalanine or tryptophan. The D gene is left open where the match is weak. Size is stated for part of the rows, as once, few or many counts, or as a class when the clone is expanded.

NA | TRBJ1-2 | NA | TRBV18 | CASSPQETQGPNDGYTF | TGTGCCAGCTCACCACAGGAGACCCAGGGCCCTAACGATGGCTACACCTTC
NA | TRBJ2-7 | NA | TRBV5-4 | CASSFPGDEQYF | TGTGCCAGCAGCTTCCCGGGTGACGAGCAGTACTTC
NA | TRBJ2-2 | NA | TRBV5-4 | CASSLEADKAGELFF | TGTGCCAGCAGCTTGGAAGCGGATAAGGCCGGGGAGCTGTTTTTT
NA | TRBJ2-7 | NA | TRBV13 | CASSGGHPGGAYEQYF | TGTGCCAGCAGCGGGGGACACCCTGGAGGAGCCTACGAGCAGTACTTC
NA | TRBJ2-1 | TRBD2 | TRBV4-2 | CASSQELAGNYNEQFF | TGTGCCAGCAGCCAAGAATTAGCGGGAAACTACAATGAGCAGTTCTTC
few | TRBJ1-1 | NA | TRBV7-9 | CASTLEGTEAFF | TGTGCCAGCACCCTTGAGGGCACTGAAGCTTTCTTT
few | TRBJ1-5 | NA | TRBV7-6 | CASSLAGGANQPQHF | TGTGCCAGCAGCTTAGCCGGGGGTGCGAATCAGCCCCAGCATTTT
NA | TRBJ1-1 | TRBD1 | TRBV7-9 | CASSLGTGGNTEAFF | TGTGCCAGCAGCTTGGGGACAGGGGGGAACACTGAAGCTTTCTTT
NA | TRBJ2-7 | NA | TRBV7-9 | CASSLAQLSSIYEQYF | TGTGCCAGCAGCTTAGCCCAGTTATCTAGCATATACGAGCAGTACTTC
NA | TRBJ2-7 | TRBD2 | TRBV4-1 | CASSQEFREAYEQYF | TGCGCCAGCAGCCAAGAGTTCCGGGAGGCCTACGAGCAGTACTTC
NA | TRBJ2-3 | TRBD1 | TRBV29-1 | CSVEAWGQGASTDTQYF | TGCAGCGTTGAAGCGTGGGGACAGGGCGCCAGCACAGATACGCAGTATTTT
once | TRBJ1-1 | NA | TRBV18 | CASSPRQEMNTEAFF | TGTGCCAGCTCACCCCGGCAGGAAATGAACACTGAAGCTTTCTTT
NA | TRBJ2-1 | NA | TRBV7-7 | CASSPSLVLEQFF | TGTGCCAGCAGCCCCTCACTAGTTCTTGAGCAGTTCTTC
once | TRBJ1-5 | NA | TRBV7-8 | CASSFREGTNQPQHF | TGTGCCAGCAGCTTTCGGGAGGGCACCAATCAGCCCCAGCATTTT
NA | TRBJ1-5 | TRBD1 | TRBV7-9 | CASSSGGGQPQHF | TGTGCCAGCAGCTCAGGGGGCGGTCAGCCCCAGCATTTT
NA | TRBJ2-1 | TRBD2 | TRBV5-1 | CASSLEASGRARRLDNEQFF | TGCGCCAGCAGCTTGGAGGCTAGCGGGAGGGCAAGAAGGCTAGACAATGAGCAGTTCTTC